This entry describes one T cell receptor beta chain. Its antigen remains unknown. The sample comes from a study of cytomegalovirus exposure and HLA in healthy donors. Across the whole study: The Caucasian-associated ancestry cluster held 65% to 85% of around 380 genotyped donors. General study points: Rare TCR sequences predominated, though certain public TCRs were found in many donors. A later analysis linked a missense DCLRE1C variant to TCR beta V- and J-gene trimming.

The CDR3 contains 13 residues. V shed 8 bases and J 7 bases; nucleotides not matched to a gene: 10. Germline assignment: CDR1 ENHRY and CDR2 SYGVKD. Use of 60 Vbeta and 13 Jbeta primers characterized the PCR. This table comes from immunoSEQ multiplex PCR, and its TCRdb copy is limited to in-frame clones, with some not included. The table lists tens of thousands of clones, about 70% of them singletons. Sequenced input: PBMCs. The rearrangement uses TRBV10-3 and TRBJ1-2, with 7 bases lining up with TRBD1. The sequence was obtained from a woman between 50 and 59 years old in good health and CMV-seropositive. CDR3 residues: CAISGTEGSGYTF. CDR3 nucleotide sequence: TGTGCCATCTCCGGGACAGAAGGTTCTGGCTACACCTTC.